One and the same sample provided the 20 T cell receptor beta chains below, sequenced in a study of T cell responses to AZD1222 COVID-19 vaccine. Data came from immunoSEQ multiplex PCR; TCRdb stores just in-frame clones and leaves some out. The sample includes about 140,000 clones, approximately 89% of them seen just once. The sample here was peripheral blood, taken 28 days after the second AZD1222 dose. The receptors come from an adult who received the AZD1222 COVID-19 vaccine.

The CDR3: CASSRGQGSSNQPQHF. DNA for the CDR3: TGTGCCAGCTCCCGGGGACAGGGCTCTAGCAATCAGCCCCAGCATTTT. The chain links TRBV18 to TRBJ1-5, with 9 bases that match TRBD1. Germline V gene sequence: CDR1 KGHSH, CDR2 LQKENI. This CDR3 spans 16 amino acids. With V trimmed by 6 bases and J by 0 bases, 6 bases remained unmatched.

The chain is built from TRBV7-8 and TRBJ1-4, with 10 bases aligning to TRBD1. Germline loops: CDR1 SGHVS, CDR2 FQNEAQ. The CDR3 runs to 15 residues. The V segment lost 6 bases and the J segment 8 bases; nucleotides outside the gene matches: 9. CDR3 bases: TGTGCCAGCAGGCACGAGGGGACAGGGGACGAAAAACTGTTTTTT. Translating it yields CASRHEGTGDEKLFF.

The gene calls are TRBV7-2 and TRBJ1-3; the D gene is possibly TRBD1 (6 bases). This CDR3 spans 17 amino acids. V lost 0 bases, J lost 3 bases, and 15 bases lay in between. Germline V lookup: CDR1 SGHTA, CDR2 FQGNSA. The CDR3 sequence is CASSLAASDRSGNTIYF. The CDR3 DNA follows: TGTGCCAGCAGCTTAGCTGCTTCGGACAGAAGTGGAAACACCATATATTTT.

The chain employs TRBV7-2 and TRBJ2-3; tentatively, D is TRBD1 (6 bases). The CDR3 loop spans 14 amino acids. Trimming cost V 5 bases and J 1 base, with 10 bases left between them. The germline CDR1 and CDR2 sequences are SGHTA and FQGNSA. The CDR3 sequence: CASSLWGRTDTQYF. DNA for the CDR3: TGTGCCAGCAGCCTCTGGGGGCGCACAGATACGCAGTATTTT.

The chain links TRBV4-1 to TRBJ1-1; D might be TRBD1 (6 bases). Germline-derived CDR1 and CDR2 are MGHRA and YSYEKL. CDR3 length: 15 residues. V lost 0 bases and J lost 7, with 15 bases in between. CDR3 sequence reads: CASSQDLGTNYEAFF. Written as DNA, the CDR3 is TGCGCCAGCAGCCAAGACCTCGGGACAAATTATGAAGCTTTCTTT.

The chain uses TRBV12-5 and TRBJ2-1; 8 positions match TRBD2. V dropped 6 bases and J dropped 3; count of bases not matched to a gene: 4. This CDR3 region has 14 residues. Germline V CDR1 and CDR2: LGHNT, FRNRAP. This chain's CDR3 is CASGTSGYYNEQFF. In nucleotides, the CDR3 is TGTGCTAGTGGAACTAGCGGCTACTACAATGAGCAGTTCTTC.

The J gene is TRBJ2-1, the V gene TRBV6-5; perhaps TRBD2 as D (6 bases). V lost 0 bases, J lost 6 bases, and 12 bases lay in between. This CDR3 has 15 residues. CDR1 is MNHEY, CDR2 SVGAGI, per germline. DNA for the CDR3: TGTGCCAGCAGTTACTCCCGAGCGGGCGGCAATGAGCAGTTCTTC. Residues: CASSYSRAGGNEQFF.

The chain recombines TRBV24-1 with TRBJ1-2; D gene ambiguous. Germline loops: CDR1 KGHDR, CDR2 SFDVKD. V was clipped by 7 bases and J by 10 bases, with 24 bases between them. This CDR3 is built from 15 residues. The CDR3 DNA sequence: TGTGCCACCAGCCCCTCACGACCGGGAGGAAGAGACTACACCTTC. Encoded protein: CATSPSRPGGRDYTF.

The rearrangement links TRBV20-1 to TRBJ2-7; D might be TRBD2 (5 bases). CDR3 length: 11 amino acids. Trimming cost V 5 bases and J 2 bases, with 7 bases left between them. In germline, CDR1 is DFQATT, CDR2 SNEGSKA (reference sequence). The CDR3 is CSALEAYEQYF. The CDR3 DNA sequence: TGCAGTGCTTTGGAGGCCTACGAGCAGTACTTC.

The genes are TRBV3-1 (or the pseudogene TRBV3-2) and TRBJ1-4; the D is unclear. The CDR3 totals 14 residues. Germline lookup yields CDR1 LGHDT and CDR2 YNNKEL (reference sequence). The V end lost 5 bases, the J end lost 7 bases, and 14 bases lay between the germline ends. CDR3 coding DNA: TGTGCCAGCAGCAAGGAGGGCCTGGTTGAAAAACTGTTTTTT. Amino acid sequence: CASSKEGLVEKLFF.

CDR3 coding DNA: TGTGCCAGCAGCTTAGGTCTGGGGGGGGAGCAGTACTTC. This sequence encodes CASSLGLGGEQYF. The chain combines TRBV13 with TRBJ2-7; 7 nucleotides line up with TRBD2. The CDR3 contains 13 residues. Germline trimming cut 0 bases from V and 7 bases from J; bases unmatched to any gene: 3. The germline V gene encodes CDR1 PRHDT and CDR2 FYEKMQ (reference sequence).

The CDR3 nucleotides read TGCGCCAGCAGCCCCTTTGGTGATGTTCTCACAGATACGCAGTATTTT. It specifies CASSPFGDVLTDTQYF. V and J are TRBV4-1 and TRBJ2-3; unclear D gene. V lost 4 bases and J 2 bases, leaving 16 bases between the germline ends. The germline CDR1 and CDR2 sequences are MGHRA and YSYEKL. The CDR3 spans 16 residues.

This chain links TRBV27 with TRBJ2-7, with a tentative D call TRBD1 (6 bases). The CDR3 spans 13 residues. V lost 2 bases to trimming and J lost 6 bases, with 11 bases between them. Germline V lookup: CDR1 MNHEY, CDR2 SMNVEV (reference sequence). The CDR3 sequence: CASSLDRYTEQYF. Here the CDR3 DNA reads TGTGCCAGCAGTTTAGACAGGTATACCGAGCAGTACTTC.

CDR3 coding DNA: TGTGCCACCAGCAGAGATTTAGGGTACGCTGAAGCTTTCTTT. It translates to CATSRDLGYAEAFF. The chain links TRBV15 to TRBJ1-1; D gene uncertain. The CDR3 is made up of 14 amino acids. Trimming shortened V by 0 bases and J by 6 bases, and 11 bases separated the two germline ends. Germline V gene sequence: CDR1 LNHNV, CDR2 YYDKDF (reference sequence).

The chain recombines TRBV2 with TRBJ1-5, with TRBD1 matching 7 bases. V trimming: 7 bases; J trimming: 4 bases; junction bases outside the gene matches: 10. The CDR3 is made up of 15 amino acids. The germline gives CDR1 SNHLY, CDR2 FYNNEI. The CDR3 reads CASNIVGQANQPQHF. CDR3 nucleotide sequence: TGTGCCAGCAACATCGTCGGACAGGCTAATCAGCCCCAGCATTTT.

The chain combines TRBV28 with TRBJ2-7, with 9 bases matching TRBD2. CDR1 is MDHEN, CDR2 SYDVKM, per germline. This CDR3 is 14 amino acids long. The trim removed 6 bases at V and 6 bases at J, leaving 9 bases unmatched. CDR3 amino acids: CASRPGLASREQYF. The CDR3 DNA follows: TGTGCCAGCAGACCCGGACTAGCGTCGCGCGAGCAGTACTTC.

This clone was detected once. The J gene is TRBJ2-3, the V gene TRBV7-9, with 8 positions matching TRBD1. Trimming at V came to 0 bases and at J to 2 bases, leaving 1 base not matched to a gene. This CDR3 contains 15 residues. CDR1 SEHNR and CDR2 FQNEAQ come from the germline V gene (reference sequence). CDR3 amino acids: CASSLAQGDTDTQYF. CDR3 DNA sequence: TGTGCCAGCAGCTTAGCACAGGGGGACACAGATACGCAGTATTTT.

V usage is TRBV28 and J usage is TRBJ2-1; D is possibly TRBD2 (6 bases). CDR3 length: 19 amino acids. CDR1 is MDHEN and CDR2 is SYDVKM in the germline V gene. Trimming removed 4 bases at V and 4 bases at J, with 26 bases between. The CDR3 DNA reads as TGTGCCAGCAGTTCCCCATTTAAAAAGACTAGTGGGGCTTACAATGAGCAGTTCTTC. Its protein product is CASSSPFKKTSGAYNEQFF.

CDR3 nucleotides: TGTGCCAGCAGCTTATGGAGTGATCCTGGGGCCAACGTCCTGACTTTC. The encoded protein is CASSLWSDPGANVLTF. The chain links TRBV11-2 to TRBJ2-6; D is unclear. The germline V gene has CDR1 SGHAT and CDR2 FQNNGV. V was cut by 2 bases and J by 2 bases, with 10 bases left in between. CDR3 length equals 16 residues.

The J gene is TRBJ1-1, the V gene TRBV10-3; TRBD1 aligns across 8 bases. The CDR3 sequence is 14 residues long. CDR1 ENHRY and CDR2 SYGVKD come from the germline V gene. J was trimmed by 6 bases and V by 0 bases; bases with no gene match: 3. CDR3 amino acids: CAISESDRASEAFF. The CDR3 bases are TGTGCCATCAGTGAGTCGGACAGGGCCTCTGAAGCTTTCTTT.